The clone carrying this T cell receptor (beta chain) was recorded at least ten times. This sample was included in a study of early T cells in non-severe SARS-CoV-2 infection. Germline-derived CDR1 and CDR2 are SGHRS and YFSETQ. V lost 5 bases and J 7 bases, leaving 19 bases between the germline ends. The CDR3 is 15 amino acids. One entry per CDR3 protein, called by TCRdb with MiXCR from the 5' RACE reads. The data contain about 39,000 distinct CDR3 sequences, over 6% of them singletons. The chain carries TRBV5-1 and TRBJ2-4; D is possibly TRBD2 (7 bases). Sequenced input: whole blood. The receptor was isolated from an adult who was a healthcare worker with PCR-confirmed SARS-CoV-2 infection or an uninfected control (not recorded which). CDR3 sequence reads: CASSQNGGPRNIQYF. In DNA form, the CDR3 reads TGCGCCAGCAGTCAGAACGGGGGGCCTAGGAACATTCAGTACTTC.